This T cell receptor beta chain was captured in a study of blood T cell repertoires in COVID-19. About the study: The origin of the acute and convalescent COVID-19 samples was the United States, Italy and Spain. From T cells, B-cell-depleted T cells, or PBMCs came the material, which was cDNA or gDNA.

Original handling: Quantification of nucleated cells was approximated via reference gene primer amplification. Measured with immunoSEQ multiplex PCR; TCRdb has only the in-frame clones, and not every one. That table supplies the V and J calls and clone size; D and trimming were determined from the DNA. The sample yields about 76,000 clones, approximately 86% seen once. V lost 4 bases to trimming and J lost 9 bases, with 20 bases between them. Germline V gene lookup returns CDR1 SGHNT and CDR2 YYREEE (reference sequence). The CDR3 contains 15 residues. The origin of this receptor is a human donor in a cohort sampled during active COVID-19. The chain recombines TRBV5-4 with TRBJ2-1, with D possibly TRBD1 on 5 matching bases. Sequences were obtained from peripheral blood. The CDR3 loop is CASSPPGKGLGEQFF. The CDR3 DNA reads as TGTGCCAGCAGCCCCCCAGGGAAGGGGTTGGGTGAGCAGTTCTTC. The entire variable domain, with the rest obtained from reference TRBV5-4 and TRBJ2-1, is as follows: ETGVTQSPTHLIKTRGQQVTLRCSSQSGHNTVSWYQQALGQGPQFIFQYYREEENGRGNFPPRFSGLQFPNYSSELNVNALELDDSALYLCASSPPGKGLGEQFFGPGTRLTVL.